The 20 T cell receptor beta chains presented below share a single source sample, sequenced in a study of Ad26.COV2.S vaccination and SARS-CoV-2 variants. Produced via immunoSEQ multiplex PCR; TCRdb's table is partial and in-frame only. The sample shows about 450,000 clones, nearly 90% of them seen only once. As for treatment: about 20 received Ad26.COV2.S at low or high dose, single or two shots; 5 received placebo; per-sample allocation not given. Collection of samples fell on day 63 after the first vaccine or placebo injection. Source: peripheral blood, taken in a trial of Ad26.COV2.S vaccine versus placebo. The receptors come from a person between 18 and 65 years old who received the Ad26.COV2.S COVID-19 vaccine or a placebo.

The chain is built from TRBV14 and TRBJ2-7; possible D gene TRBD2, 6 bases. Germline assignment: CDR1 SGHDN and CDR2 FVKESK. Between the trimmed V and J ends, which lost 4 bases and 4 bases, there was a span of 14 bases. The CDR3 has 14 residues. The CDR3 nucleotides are TGTGCCAGCAGCCGATATCGGGACTTATACGAGCAGTACGTC. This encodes CASSRYRDLYEQYV.

CDR3 nucleotide sequence: TGTGCCAGCAGTCTATACAGGGAGGGAAACACTGAAGCTTTCTTT. It yields the protein CASSLYREGNTEAFF. The V gene is TRBV27, the J gene TRBJ1-1, with D maybe TRBD1 (6 bases). V lost 5 bases and J lost 2, with 15 bases in between. The CDR3 totals 15 residues. Germline V gene sequence: CDR1 MNHEY, CDR2 SMNVEV (reference sequence).

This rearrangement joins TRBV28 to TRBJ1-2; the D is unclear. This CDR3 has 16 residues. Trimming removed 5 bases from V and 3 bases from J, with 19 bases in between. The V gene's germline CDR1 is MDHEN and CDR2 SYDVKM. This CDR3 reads CASSRSGGSNHYGYTF. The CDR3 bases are TGTGCCAGCAGTCGGAGCGGAGGATCAAACCACTATGGCTACACCTTC.

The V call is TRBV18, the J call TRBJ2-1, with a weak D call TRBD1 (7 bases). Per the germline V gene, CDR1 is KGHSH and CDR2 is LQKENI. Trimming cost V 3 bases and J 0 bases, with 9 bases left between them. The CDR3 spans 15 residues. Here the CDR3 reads CASSPQGGSYNEQFF. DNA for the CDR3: TGTGCCAGCTCACCGCAGGGGGGCTCCTACAATGAGCAGTTCTTC.

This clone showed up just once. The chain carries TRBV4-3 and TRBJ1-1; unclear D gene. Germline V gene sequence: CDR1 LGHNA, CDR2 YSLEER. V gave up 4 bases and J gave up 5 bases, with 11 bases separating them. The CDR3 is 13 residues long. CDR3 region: CASSPYGGTEAFF. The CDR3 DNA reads TGCGCCAGCAGCCCGTACGGCGGGACTGAAGCTTTCTTT.

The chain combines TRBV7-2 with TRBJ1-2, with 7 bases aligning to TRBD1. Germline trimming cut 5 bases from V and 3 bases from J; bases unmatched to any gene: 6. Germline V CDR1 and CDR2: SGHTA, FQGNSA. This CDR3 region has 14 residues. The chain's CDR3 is CASSRSGTDYGYTF. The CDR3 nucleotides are TGTGCCAGCAGCCGCTCCGGGACAGACTATGGCTACACCTTC.

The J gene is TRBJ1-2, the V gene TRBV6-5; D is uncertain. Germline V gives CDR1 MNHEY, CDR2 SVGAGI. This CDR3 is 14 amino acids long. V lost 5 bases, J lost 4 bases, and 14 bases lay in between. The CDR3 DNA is TGTGCCAGCAGTCGTAGGGATCGGTCCTATGGCTACACCTTC. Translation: CASSRRDRSYGYTF.

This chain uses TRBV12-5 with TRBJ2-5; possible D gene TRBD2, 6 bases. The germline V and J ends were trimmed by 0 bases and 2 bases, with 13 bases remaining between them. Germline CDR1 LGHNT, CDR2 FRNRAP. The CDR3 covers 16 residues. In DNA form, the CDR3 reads TGTGCTAGTGGTTTGGTAGTGGGCGCGGGGCAAGAGACCCAGTACTTC. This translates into CASGLVVGAGQETQYF.

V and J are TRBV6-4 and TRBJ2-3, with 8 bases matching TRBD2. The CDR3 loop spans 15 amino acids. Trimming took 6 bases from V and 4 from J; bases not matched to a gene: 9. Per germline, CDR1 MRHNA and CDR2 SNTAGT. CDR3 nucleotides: TGTGCCAGCAGGCCCGGGGGGGGAGGGTCAGATACGCAGTATTTT. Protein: CASRPGGGGSDTQYF.

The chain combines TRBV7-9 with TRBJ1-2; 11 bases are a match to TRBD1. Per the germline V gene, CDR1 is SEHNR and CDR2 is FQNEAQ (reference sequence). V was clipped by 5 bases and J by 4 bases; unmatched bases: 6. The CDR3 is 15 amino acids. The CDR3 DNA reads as TGTGCCAGCAGCCGGCCCGGACAGGGGGCCTATGGCTACACCTTC. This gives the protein CASSRPGQGAYGYTF. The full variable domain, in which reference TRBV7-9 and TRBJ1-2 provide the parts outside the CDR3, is DTGVSQNPRHKITKRGQNVTFRCDPISEHNRLYWYRQTLGQGPEFLTYFQNEAQLEKSRLLSDRFSAERPKGSFSTLEIQRTEQGDSAMYLCASSRPGQGAYGYTFGSGTRLTVV.

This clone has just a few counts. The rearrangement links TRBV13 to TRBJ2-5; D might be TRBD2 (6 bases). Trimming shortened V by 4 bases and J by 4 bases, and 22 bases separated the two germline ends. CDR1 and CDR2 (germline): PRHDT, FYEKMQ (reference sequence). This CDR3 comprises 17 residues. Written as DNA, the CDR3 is TGTGCCAGCAGCTCTCGCAGTCAGTCGGGAGCTGCAGAGACCCAGTACTTC. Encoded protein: CASSSRSQSGAAETQYF. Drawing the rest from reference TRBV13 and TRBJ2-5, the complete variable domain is AAGVIQSPRHLIKEKRETATLKCYPIPRHDTVYWYQQGPGQDPQFLISFYEKMQSDKGSIPDRFSAQQFSDYHSELNMSSLELGDSALYFCASSSRSQSGAAETQYFGPGTRLLVL.

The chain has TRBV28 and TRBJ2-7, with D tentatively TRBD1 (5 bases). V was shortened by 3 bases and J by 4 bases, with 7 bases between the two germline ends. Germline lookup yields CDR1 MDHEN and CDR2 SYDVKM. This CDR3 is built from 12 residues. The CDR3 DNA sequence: TGTGCCAGCAGTTTGGGGCGATACGAGCAGTACTTC. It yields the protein CASSLGRYEQYF.

This CDR3 is CASRAGTGNSPLHF. As DNA, the CDR3 is TGTGCCAGCAGAGCCGGGACAGGAAATTCACCCCTCCACTTT. The chain employs TRBV7-2 and TRBJ1-6; the match to TRBD1 covers 8 bases. Germline CDR1 SGHTA, CDR2 FQGNSA. The V gene end was trimmed by 6 bases and the J gene end by 7 bases; junction bases not matched to a gene: 5. The CDR3 loop spans 14 amino acids.

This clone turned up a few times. CDR3 sequence: CASSLKSPGNTIYF. The CDR3 DNA reads as TGTGCCAGCAGCTTGAAGTCGCCTGGAAACACCATATATTTT. J is TRBJ1-3 and V is TRBV5-6; no clear D gene. Germline CDR1 and CDR2: SGHDT and YYEEEE. CDR3 length: 14 amino acids. V lost 1 base and J lost 2, with 7 bases in between.

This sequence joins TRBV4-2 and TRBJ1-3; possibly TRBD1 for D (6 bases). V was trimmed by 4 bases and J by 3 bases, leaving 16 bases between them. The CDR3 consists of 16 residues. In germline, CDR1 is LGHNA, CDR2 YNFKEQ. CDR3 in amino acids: CASSLDTGKYGNTIYF. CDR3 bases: TGTGCCAGCAGCCTGGACACAGGGAAATATGGAAACACCATATATTTT.

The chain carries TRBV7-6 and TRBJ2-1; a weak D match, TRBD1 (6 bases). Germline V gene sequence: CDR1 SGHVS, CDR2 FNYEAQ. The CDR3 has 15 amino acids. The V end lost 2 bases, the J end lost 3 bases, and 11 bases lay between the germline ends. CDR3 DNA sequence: TGTGCCAGCAGCTTATGGACAGCCGACTACAATGAGCAGTTCTTC. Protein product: CASSLWTADYNEQFF. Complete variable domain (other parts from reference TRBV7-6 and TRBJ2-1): GAGVSQSPRYKVTKRGQDVALRCDPISGHVSLYWYRQALGQGPEFLTYFNYEAQQDKSGLPNDRFSAERPEGSISTLTIQRTEQRDSAMYRCASSLWTADYNEQFFGPGTRLTVL.

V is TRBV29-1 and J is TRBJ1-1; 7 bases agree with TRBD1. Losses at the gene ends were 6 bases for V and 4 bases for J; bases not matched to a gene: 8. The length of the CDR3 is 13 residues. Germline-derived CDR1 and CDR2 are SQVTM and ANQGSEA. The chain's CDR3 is CSVMTGPSTEAFF. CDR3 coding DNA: TGCAGCGTAATGACAGGGCCCTCCACTGAAGCTTTCTTT.

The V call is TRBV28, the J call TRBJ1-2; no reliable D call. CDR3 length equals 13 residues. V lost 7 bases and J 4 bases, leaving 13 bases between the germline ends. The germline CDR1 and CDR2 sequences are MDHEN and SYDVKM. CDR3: CASIPSPGYGYTF. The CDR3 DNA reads TGTGCCAGCATCCCATCCCCAGGCTATGGCTACACCTTC.

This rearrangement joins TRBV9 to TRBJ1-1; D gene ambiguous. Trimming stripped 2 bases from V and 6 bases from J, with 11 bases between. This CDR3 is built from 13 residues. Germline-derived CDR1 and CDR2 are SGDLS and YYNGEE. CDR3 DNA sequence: TGTGCCAGCAGCGTCCGGGGAGGATCTGAAGCTTTCTTT. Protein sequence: CASSVRGGSEAFF. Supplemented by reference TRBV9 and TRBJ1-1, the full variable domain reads DSGVTQTPKHLITATGQRVTLRCSPRSGDLSVYWYQQSLDQGLQFLIQYYNGEERAKGNILERFSAQQFPDLHSELNLSSLELGDSALYFCASSVRGGSEAFFGQGTRLTVV.

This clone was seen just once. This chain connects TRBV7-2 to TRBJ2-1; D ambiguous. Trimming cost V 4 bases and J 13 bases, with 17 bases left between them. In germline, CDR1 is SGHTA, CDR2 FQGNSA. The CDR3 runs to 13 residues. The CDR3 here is CASSSPSTPAQFF. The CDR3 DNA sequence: TGTGCCAGCAGCTCCCCTAGTACCCCAGCCCAGTTCTTC.